The following is a T cell receptor beta chain sequence with its context. The target antigen is unknown. Method: immunoSEQ multiplex PCR; TCRdb's copy keeps in-frame clones and lacks some. The sample yields about 350,000 clones, about 88% seen once. The record originates from a study of Ad26.COV2.S vaccination and SARS-CoV-2 variants. Treatment noted: some 19 received Ad26.COV2.S at low or high dose, single or two shots; roughly five received placebo; per-sample allocation not given. All samples were drawn on day 63, counting from the first vaccine or placebo injection. V shed 2 bases and J 4 bases; nucleotides not matched to a gene: 6. In germline, CDR1 is SGHVS, CDR2 FNYEAQ. This CDR3 spans 16 amino acids. Study results and caveats: Breadth and depth estimates from TCRs may understate total T cell responses.

The chain has TRBV7-6 and TRBJ1-5; the match to TRBD1 covers 9 bases. The sample was peripheral blood, taken in a trial of Ad26.COV2.S vaccine versus placebo. The TCR was taken from a person between 18 and 60 years old who received the Ad26.COV2.S COVID-19 vaccine or a placebo. CDR3 loop: CASSLTGGFGNQPQHF. CDR3 coding DNA: TGTGCCAGCAGCTTAACAGGGGGCTTTGGTAATCAGCCCCAGCATTTT.